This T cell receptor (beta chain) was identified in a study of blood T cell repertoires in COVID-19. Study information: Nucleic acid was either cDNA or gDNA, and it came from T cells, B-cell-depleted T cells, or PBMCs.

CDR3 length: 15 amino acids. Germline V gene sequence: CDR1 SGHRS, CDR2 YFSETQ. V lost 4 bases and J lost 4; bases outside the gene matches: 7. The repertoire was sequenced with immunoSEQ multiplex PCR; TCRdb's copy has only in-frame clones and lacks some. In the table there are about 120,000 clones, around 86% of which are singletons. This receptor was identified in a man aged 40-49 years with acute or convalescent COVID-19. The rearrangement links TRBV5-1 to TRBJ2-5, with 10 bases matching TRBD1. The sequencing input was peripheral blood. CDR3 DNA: TGCGCCAGCAGCAGTAGACAGGGGGCGGGAGAGACCCAGTACTTC. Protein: CASSSRQGAGETQYF.